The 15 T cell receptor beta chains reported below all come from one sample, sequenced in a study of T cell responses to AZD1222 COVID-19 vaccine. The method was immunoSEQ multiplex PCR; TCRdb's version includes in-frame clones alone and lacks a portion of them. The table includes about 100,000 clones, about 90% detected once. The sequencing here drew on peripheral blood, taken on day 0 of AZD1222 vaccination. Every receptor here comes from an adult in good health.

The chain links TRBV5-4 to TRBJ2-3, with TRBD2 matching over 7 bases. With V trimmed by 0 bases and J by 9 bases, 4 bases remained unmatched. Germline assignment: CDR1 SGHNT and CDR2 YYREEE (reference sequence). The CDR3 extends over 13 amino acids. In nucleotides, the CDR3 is TGTGCCAGCAGCTTGGCGGGGGGTAGAACGCAGTATTTT. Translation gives CASSLAGGRTQYF.

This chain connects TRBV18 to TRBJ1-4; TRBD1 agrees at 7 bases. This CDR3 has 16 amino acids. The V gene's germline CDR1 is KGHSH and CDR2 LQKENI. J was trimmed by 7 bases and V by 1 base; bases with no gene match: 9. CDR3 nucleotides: TGTGCCAGCTCACCACGTGACAGGGTAAACCCTGAAAAACTGTTTTTT. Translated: CASSPRDRVNPEKLFF. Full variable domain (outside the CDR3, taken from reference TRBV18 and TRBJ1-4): NAGVMQNPRHLVRRRGQEARLRCSPMKGHSHVYWYRQLPEEGLKFMVYLQKENIIDESGMPKERFSAEFPKEGPSILRIQQVVRGDSAAYFCASSPRDRVNPEKLFFGSGTQLSVL.

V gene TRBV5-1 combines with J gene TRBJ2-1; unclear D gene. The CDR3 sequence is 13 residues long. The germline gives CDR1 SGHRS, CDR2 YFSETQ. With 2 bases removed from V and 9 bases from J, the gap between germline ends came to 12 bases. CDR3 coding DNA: TGCGCCAGCAGCTTTGGCCCCGTCGGTGAGCAGTTCTTC. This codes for CASSFGPVGEQFF.

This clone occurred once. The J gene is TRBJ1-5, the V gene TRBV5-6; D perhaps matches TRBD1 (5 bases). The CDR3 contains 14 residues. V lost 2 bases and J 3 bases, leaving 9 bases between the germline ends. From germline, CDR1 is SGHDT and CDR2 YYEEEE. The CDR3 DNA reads TGTGCCAGCAGCTTCGGGACTCACAATCAGCCCCAGCATTTT. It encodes CASSFGTHNQPQHF. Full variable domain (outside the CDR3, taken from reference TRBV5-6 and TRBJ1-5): DAGVTQSPTHLIKTRGQQVTLRCSPKSGHDTVSWYQQALGQGPQFIFQYYEEEERQRGNFPDRFSGHQFPNYSSELNVNALLLGDSALYLCASSFGTHNQPQHFGDGTRLSIL.

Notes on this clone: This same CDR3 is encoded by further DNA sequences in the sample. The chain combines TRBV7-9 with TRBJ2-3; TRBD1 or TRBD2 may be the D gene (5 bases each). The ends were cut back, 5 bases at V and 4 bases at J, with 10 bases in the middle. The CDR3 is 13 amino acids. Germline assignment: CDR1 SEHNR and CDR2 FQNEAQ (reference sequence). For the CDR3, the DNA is TGTGCCAGCAGCCCACGGGGCCCAGATACGCAGTATTTT. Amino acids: CASSPRGPDTQYF.

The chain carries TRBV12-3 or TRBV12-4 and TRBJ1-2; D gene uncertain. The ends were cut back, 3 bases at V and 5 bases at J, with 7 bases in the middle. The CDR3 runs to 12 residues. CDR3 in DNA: TGTGCCAGCAGTTTTAGAGATTATGGCTACACCTTC. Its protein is CASSFRDYGYTF.

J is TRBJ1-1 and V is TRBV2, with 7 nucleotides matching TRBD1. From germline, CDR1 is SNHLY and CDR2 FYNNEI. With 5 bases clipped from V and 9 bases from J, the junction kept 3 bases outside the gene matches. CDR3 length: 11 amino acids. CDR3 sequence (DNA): TGTGCCAGCAGTAGGGGACAGAAAGCTTTCTTT. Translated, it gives CASSRGQKAFF.

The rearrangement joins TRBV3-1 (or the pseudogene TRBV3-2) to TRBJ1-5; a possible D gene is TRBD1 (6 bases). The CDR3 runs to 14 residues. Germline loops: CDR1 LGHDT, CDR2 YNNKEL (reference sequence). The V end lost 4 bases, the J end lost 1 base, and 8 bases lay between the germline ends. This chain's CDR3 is CASSRGASNQPQHF. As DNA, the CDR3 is TGTGCCAGCAGCCGGGGGGCCAGCAATCAGCCCCAGCATTTT.

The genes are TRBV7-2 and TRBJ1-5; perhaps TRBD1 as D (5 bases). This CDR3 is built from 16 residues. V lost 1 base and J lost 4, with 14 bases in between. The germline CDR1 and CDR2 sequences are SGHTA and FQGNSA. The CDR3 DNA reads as TGTGCCAGCAGCTTAGACATCGGGGGGAGTAATCAGCCCCAGCATTTT. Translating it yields CASSLDIGGSNQPQHF.

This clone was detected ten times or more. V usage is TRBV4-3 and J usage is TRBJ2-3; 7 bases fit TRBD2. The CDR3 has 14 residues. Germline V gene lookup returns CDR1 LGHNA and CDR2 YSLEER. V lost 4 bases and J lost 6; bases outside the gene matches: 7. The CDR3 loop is CASSPRTRVDTQYF. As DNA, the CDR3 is TGCGCCAGCAGCCCCCGGACTAGAGTCGATACGCAGTATTTT.

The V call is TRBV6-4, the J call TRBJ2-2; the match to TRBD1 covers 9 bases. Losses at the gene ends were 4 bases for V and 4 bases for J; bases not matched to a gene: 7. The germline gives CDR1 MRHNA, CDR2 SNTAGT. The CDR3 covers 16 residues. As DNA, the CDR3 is TGTGCCAGCAGTGGAACAGGGGGCACCGTCACCGGGGAGCTGTTTTTT. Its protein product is CASSGTGGTVTGELFF.

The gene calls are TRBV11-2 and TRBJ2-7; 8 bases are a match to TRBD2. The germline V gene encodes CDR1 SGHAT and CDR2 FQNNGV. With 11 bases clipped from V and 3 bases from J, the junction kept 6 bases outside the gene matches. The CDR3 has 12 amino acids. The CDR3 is CACLGGGYEQYF. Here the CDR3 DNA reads TGTGCCTGCCTCGGGGGGGGCTACGAGCAGTACTTC.

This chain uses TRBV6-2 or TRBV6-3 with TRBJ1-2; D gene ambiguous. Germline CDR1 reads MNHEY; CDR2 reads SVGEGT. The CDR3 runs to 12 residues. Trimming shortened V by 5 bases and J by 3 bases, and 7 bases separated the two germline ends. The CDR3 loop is CASSNRDYGYTF. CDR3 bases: TGTGCCAGCAGTAACAGAGACTATGGCTACACCTTC.

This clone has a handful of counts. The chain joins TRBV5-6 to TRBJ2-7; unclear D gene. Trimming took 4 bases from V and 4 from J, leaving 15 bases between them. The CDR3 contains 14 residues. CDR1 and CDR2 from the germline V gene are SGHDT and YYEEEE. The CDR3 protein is CASSLTQVGYEQYF. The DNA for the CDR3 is TGTGCCAGCAGCCTAACCCAGGTGGGGTACGAGCAGTACTTC.

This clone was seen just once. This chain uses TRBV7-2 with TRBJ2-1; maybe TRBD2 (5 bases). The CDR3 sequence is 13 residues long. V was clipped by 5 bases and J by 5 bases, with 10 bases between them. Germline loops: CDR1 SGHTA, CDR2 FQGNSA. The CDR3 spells CASSRGLDNEQFF. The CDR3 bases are TGTGCCAGCAGCAGAGGGCTCGACAATGAGCAGTTCTTC. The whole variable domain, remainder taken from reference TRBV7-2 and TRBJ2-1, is GAGVSQSPSNKVTEKGKDVELRCDPISGHTALYWYRQSLGQGLEFLIYFQGNSAPDKSGLPSDRFSAERTGGSVSTLTIQRTQQEDSAVYLCASSRGLDNEQFFGPGTRLTVL.